Presented here are 17 T cell receptor beta chains from one specimen sequenced in a study of cytomegalovirus exposure and HLA in healthy donors. PCR primers comprised 60 Vbeta and 13 Jbeta primers. Sequencing used immunoSEQ multiplex PCR; TCRdb keeps in-frame clones, though not all of them. The top ten clones hold approximately 1.9% of a sample with about 160,000 clones, less than 90% of them seen once. The sequenced material came from PBMCs. These receptors were obtained from a man aged 18 to 30 in good health and CMV-seronegative.

J is TRBJ2-1 and V is TRBV6-5; 7 nucleotides agree with TRBD1. The CDR3 runs to 15 residues. In germline, CDR1 is MNHEY, CDR2 SVGAGI. V shed 6 bases and J 6 bases; nucleotides not matched to a gene: 11. This CDR3 reads CASRAPGTALNEQFF. In DNA form, the CDR3 reads TGTGCCAGCAGAGCCCCCGGGACAGCCCTCAATGAGCAGTTCTTC.

This sequence joins TRBV5-8 and TRBJ2-7, with 7 bases lining up with TRBD1. The trim removed 2 bases at V and 3 bases at J, leaving 5 bases unmatched. The CDR3 consists of 14 residues. Germline loops: CDR1 SGHTS, CDR2 YDEGEE. The CDR3 sequence: CASSFDRAIYEQYF. The CDR3 DNA reads as TGTGCCAGCAGCTTCGACAGGGCGATCTACGAGCAGTACTTC.

The chain carries TRBV28 and TRBJ1-2; 7 nucleotides match TRBD1. The CDR3 is 13 amino acids. With V trimmed by 3 bases and J by 7 bases, 5 bases remained unmatched. Germline V CDR1 and CDR2: MDHEN, SYDVKM. In DNA, the CDR3 is TGTGCCAGCAGTTTTAACAGGGGAGCTGGCTACACCTTC. This gives the protein CASSFNRGAGYTF.

This clone showed up just a few times. The chain carries TRBV11-2 and TRBJ1-3; D gene unclear. Trimming shortened V by 0 bases and J by 0 bases, and 6 bases separated the two germline ends. Germline lookup yields CDR1 SGHAT and CDR2 FQNNGV. The CDR3 length is 15 residues. This CDR3 reads CASSLEGSSGNTIYF. The CDR3 bases are TGTGCCAGCAGCTTAGAGGGGAGCTCTGGAAACACCATATATTTT.

V and J are TRBV27 and TRBJ2-1, with 10 bases that match TRBD2. Germline V gene data show CDR1 as MNHEY and CDR2 as SMNVEV (reference sequence). V gave up 4 bases and J gave up 5 bases; unmatched junction bases: 5. The CDR3 contains 15 residues. CDR3: CASSYFSGGNNEQFF. In nucleotides, the CDR3 is TGTGCCAGCAGTTATTTTAGCGGGGGGAACAATGAGCAGTTCTTC.

This sequence joins TRBV27 and TRBJ1-6; D ambiguous. Trimming took off 5 bases at V and 4 bases at J, with 12 bases between the two ends. The CDR3 extends over 15 amino acids. Germline CDR1 is MNHEY and CDR2 is SMNVEV (reference sequence). CDR3 DNA: TGTGCCAGCAGTACAAGACCAGGTTATAATTCACCCCTCCACTTT. Residues: CASSTRPGYNSPLHF.

This clone was detected only once. V and J are TRBV7-9 and TRBJ1-2, with a tentative D call TRBD1 (6 bases). Germline V CDR1 and CDR2: SEHNR, FQNEAQ (reference sequence). V dropped 1 base and J dropped 8 bases, with 11 bases sitting between them. The CDR3 has 13 amino acids. The CDR3 protein is CASSLDQGLGYTF. CDR3 DNA: TGTGCCAGCAGCTTAGACCAGGGGCTCGGCTACACCTTC.

This rearrangement joins TRBV5-4 to TRBJ2-2; 14 nucleotides match TRBD2. The ends lost 5 bases at V and 0 bases at J; junction bases unmatched: 12. The CDR3 extends over 20 amino acids. From germline, CDR1 is SGHNT and CDR2 YYREEE (reference sequence). This CDR3 reads CASSSGLAGGFGANTGELFF. The CDR3 coding sequence is TGTGCCAGCAGTTCAGGACTAGCGGGGGGATTCGGTGCGAACACCGGGGAGCTGTTTTTT.

The rearrangement uses TRBV5-1 and TRBJ2-1, with D possibly being TRBD2 (5 bases). Germline V gene data show CDR1 as SGHRS and CDR2 as YFSETQ. This CDR3 contains 15 residues. V gave up 0 bases and J gave up 2 bases, with 9 bases separating them. The DNA of the CDR3 is TGCGCCAGCAGCTTGGCGGGAACCCCCTACAATGAGCAGTTCTTC. Translated: CASSLAGTPYNEQFF.

The chain carries TRBV4-1 and TRBJ1-4; 7 bases are shared with TRBD1. V trimming: 1 base; J trimming: 0 bases; junction bases outside the gene matches: 2. Germline loops: CDR1 MGHRA, CDR2 YSYEKL. This CDR3 comprises 16 residues. The CDR3 sequence: CASSQGQGATNEKLFF. The CDR3 region has the DNA TGCGCCAGCAGCCAAGGGCAGGGGGCAACTAATGAAAAACTGTTTTTT.

V gene TRBV6-4 combines with J gene TRBJ1-6, with TRBD1 matching 7 bases. This CDR3 comprises 13 residues. The ends lost 3 bases at V and 13 bases at J; junction bases unmatched: 6. Germline-derived CDR1 and CDR2 are MRHNA and SNTAGT. The DNA for the CDR3 is TGTGCCAGCAGTGAAGACAGGGAAGGGCCCCTCCACTTT. Protein product: CASSEDREGPLHF.

This rearrangement joins TRBV7-6 to TRBJ2-1; 8 nucleotides match TRBD1. CDR3 length: 17 amino acids. Germline V gene data show CDR1 as SGHVS and CDR2 as FNYEAQ. J lost 10 bases, V lost 0 bases, and 14 bases had no gene match. The CDR3 sequence is CASSLAFGTGTLHEQFF. CDR3 nucleotides: TGTGCCAGCAGCTTAGCATTTGGGACAGGTACCCTCCACGAGCAGTTCTTC. The whole variable domain, filled in from reference TRBV7-6 and TRBJ2-1, reads GAGVSQSPRYKVTKRGQDVALRCDPISGHVSLYWYRQALGQGPEFLTYFNYEAQQDKSGLPNDRFSAERPEGSISTLTIQRTEQRDSAMYRCASSLAFGTGTLHEQFFGPGTRLTVL.

The gene calls are TRBV7-2 and TRBJ1-6; no clear D gene. Germline V lookup: CDR1 SGHTA, CDR2 FQGNSA. The CDR3 extends over 14 amino acids. V dropped 2 bases and J dropped 6 bases, with 8 bases sitting between them. Written as DNA, the CDR3 is TGTGCCAGCAGCTTACCGTCTAGTAATTCACCCCTCCACTTT. Translation: CASSLPSSNSPLHF.

The rearrangement uses TRBV27 and TRBJ2-3, with 7 bases fitting TRBD1. J gave up 2 bases and V 5 bases, and 7 bases lay outside the gene matches. The CDR3 loop spans 15 amino acids. Germline CDR1 MNHEY, CDR2 SMNVEV (reference sequence). The CDR3 DNA follows: TGTGCCAGCAGTACGGGACAGCTGTCCACAGATACGCAGTATTTT. Amino acid sequence: CASSTGQLSTDTQYF.

This clone has only one observation. This chain links TRBV28 with TRBJ1-5; TRBD1 might be the D (6 bases). The CDR3 consists of 15 residues. V lost 5 bases and J 4 bases, leaving 15 bases between the germline ends. CDR1 MDHEN and CDR2 SYDVKM come from the germline V gene. The CDR3: CASSAQGWANQPQHF. The CDR3 region has the DNA TGTGCCAGCAGTGCACAGGGTTGGGCAAATCAGCCCCAGCATTTT.

CDR3 sequence reads: CASSNSSSYEQYF. The CDR3 DNA reads TGTGCCAGCAGTAACAGCAGCTCCTACGAGCAGTACTTC. V usage is TRBV7-3 and J usage is TRBJ2-7; D remains unclear. The V end was cut by 6 bases, the J end by 0 bases, with 9 bases between. From germline, CDR1 is SGHTA and CDR2 FQGTGA. This CDR3 is built from 13 residues.

The J gene is TRBJ1-5, the V gene TRBV19, with D perhaps TRBD1 (5 bases). The germline V and J ends were trimmed by 1 base and 2 bases, with 9 bases remaining between them. CDR1 LNHDA and CDR2 SQIVND come from the germline V gene (reference sequence). This CDR3 contains 15 residues. The CDR3 loop is CASSIGTGGNQPQHF. The CDR3 bases are TGTGCCAGTAGTATAGGTACGGGGGGCAATCAGCCCCAGCATTTT.